The text below deals with one T cell receptor beta chain. These data come from a study of blood T cells in healthy people across ages. Overall study: Through template switching, about one barcoded beta molecule was captured per two T cells, as measured in model experiments.

The CDR3 runs 14 residues. Looked up from germline, CDR1 is PRHDT and CDR2 is FYEKMQ (reference sequence). V was clipped by 5 bases and J by 11 bases; unmatched bases: 14. A second PCR of about 6 to 11 cycles used a sample-barcoded 5' primer and a J-beta primer mix. A single record per CDR3 protein comes from TCRdb applying MiXCR to the 5' RACE reads. The sample has approximately 850,000 distinct CDR3 sequences, 44% seen once. The sample was blood. The chain has TRBV13 and TRBJ2-5, with 7 bases matching TRBD2. This receptor was identified in a man aged 55 to 70 in good health. CDR3 bases: TGTGCCAGCAGCACCCGGACTAGAATACGGGAGCAGTACTTC. Its translation is CASSTRTRIREQYF.